Listed below are T cell receptor beta chains from one sample, sequenced in a study of blood T cell repertoires in COVID-19. Generated by immunoSEQ multiplex PCR, the TCRdb table keeps only in-frame clones and is missing some. This table has tens of thousands of clones, 85% appearing once. The sequenced sample consisted of peripheral blood. The receptors here all came from a human donor in a cohort sampled during active COVID-19. CDR3s include the opening cysteine and the closing phenylalanine or tryptophan. A D gene is named only where the DNA matches it firmly. The size field is filled for only some rows; it gives once, few, many or a size class.

v_call,clone_size,d_call,j_call,cdr3_aa,cdr3_nt
TRBV24-1,.,.,TRBJ1-2,CATSDQRETYGYTF,TGTGCCACCAGTGATCAAAGGGAGACCTATGGCTACACCTTC
TRBV4-3,few,TRBD1,TRBJ1-6,CASSQGQGVYNSPLHF,TGCGCCAGCAGCCAAGGACAGGGGGTGTACAATTCACCCCTCCACTTT
TRBV7-2,.,TRBD1,TRBJ1-2,CASSLSGQGAVGGYTF,TGTGCCAGCAGCTTATCGGGACAGGGGGCGGTGGGTGGCTACACCTTC
TRBV5-5,.,TRBD2,TRBJ2-4,CASGGSSGRVNIQYF,TGTGCCAGCGGGGGGAGTTCAGGGAGGGTAAACATTCAGTACTTC
TRBV5-6,.,.,TRBJ2-5,CASSLLAAETQYF,TGTGCCAGCAGCTTGCTGGCTGCAGAGACCCAGTACTTC
TRBV27,.,.,TRBJ2-3,CASSTGVSTDTQYF,TGTGCCAGCAGTACGGGGGTCAGCACAGATACGCAGTATTTT
TRBV5-6,few,.,TRBJ1-2,CASSLLANPNYGYTF,TGTGCCAGCAGCTTGCTAGCGAATCCTAACTATGGCTACACCTTC
TRBV7-2,.,.,TRBJ1-2,CASSLDLQNYGYTF,TGTGCCAGCAGCTTAGATCTGCAGAACTATGGCTACACCTTC
TRBV12-3/TRBV12-4,once,.,TRBJ2-5,CASSFSRGTQYF,TGTGCCAGCAGTTTTTCAAGGGGAACCCAGTACTTC
TRBV28,.,.,TRBJ2-3,CASSFEVAADTQYF,TGTGCCAGCAGTTTTGAGGTCGCGGCGGATACGCAGTATTTT
TRBV7-2,.,TRBD1,TRBJ1-5,CASSLARTGVQPQHF,TGTGCCAGCAGCTTAGCCAGGACAGGAGTTCAGCCCCAGCATTTT
TRBV5-5,.,.,TRBJ2-1,CASSFGASSYNEQFF,TGTGCCAGCAGCTTTGGTGCTAGCTCCTACAATGAGCAGTTCTTC
TRBV6-5,.,TRBD1,TRBJ1-1,CASSYQGARTEAFF,TGTGCCAGCAGTTACCAGGGGGCGAGGACTGAAGCTTTCTTT
TRBV6-4,.,TRBD1,TRBJ1-4,CASSLRDRENATNEKLFF,TGTGCCAGCAGTCTCCGGGACAGGGAGAATGCAACTAATGAAAAACTGTTTTTT
TRBV28,once,.,TRBJ2-7,CASSTTFEQYF,TGTGCCAGCAGTACCACTTTCGAGCAGTACTTC
TRBV9,.,TRBD1,TRBJ2-7,CASSADRGGDEQYF,TGTGCCAGCAGCGCTGACAGGGGGGGCGACGAGCAGTACTTC
TRBV28,.,.,TRBJ1-2,CASSLAQGNGYTF,TGTGCCAGCAGTTTGGCCCAGGGGAATGGCTACACCTTC
TRBV7-7,few,.,TRBJ1-6,CASSRGQNGFSPLHF,TGTGCCAGCAGCCGCGGACAGAATGGGTTCTCACCCCTCCACTTT
TRBV4-3,.,.,TRBJ2-2,CASSQDFSTDGELFF,TGCGCCAGCAGCCAAGACTTTTCGACAGACGGGGAGCTGTTTTTT
TRBV27,once,TRBD1,TRBJ2-7,CASSRQGWYEQYF,TGTGCCAGCAGTAGACAGGGGTGGTACGAGCAGTACTTC
TRBV6-6,.,.,TRBJ2-3,CASSNRDKHTDTQYF,TGTGCCAGCAGTAATCGGGACAAACACACGGATACGCAGTATTTT
TRBV7-3,.,.,TRBJ1-1,CASSFQGGTEAFF,TGTGCCAGCAGCTTTCAGGGAGGCACTGAAGCTTTCTTT
TRBV7-3,few,.,TRBJ2-1,CASSLSSFEGQFF,TGTGCCAGCAGCTTAAGTTCGTTCGAGGGGCAGTTCTTC
TRBV19,.,TRBD1,TRBJ2-7,CASSMPGTGRYEQYF,TGTGCCAGTAGTATGCCCGGGACAGGGAGATACGAGCAGTACTTC
TRBV4-2,few,TRBD2,TRBJ2-4,CASSLGGINIQYF,TGTGCCAGCAGCCTCGGGGGGATAAACATTCAGTACTTC
TRBV5-6,.,TRBD2,TRBJ2-5,CASSSLSGGALETQYF,TGTGCCAGCAGCTCACTCAGCGGGGGGGCTTTAGAGACCCAGTACTTC
TRBV6-2/TRBV6-3,.,TRBD1,TRBJ1-5,CASSHRDRLVYSNQPQHF,TGTGCCAGCAGCCATAGGGACAGGTTAGTCTATAGCAATCAGCCCCAGCATTTT
TRBV5-4,.,.,TRBJ2-6,CASSYGSFGANVLTF,TGTGCCAGCAGCTACGGGAGCTTCGGGGCCAACGTCCTGACTTTC
TRBV5-1,.,.,TRBJ2-7,CASSADNSYEQYF,TGCGCCAGCAGCGCGGACAACTCCTACGAGCAGTACTTC
TRBV7-9,.,.,TRBJ2-7,CASSLEGGWGHYEQYF,TGTGCCAGCAGCTTAGAAGGAGGGTGGGGCCACTACGAGCAGTACTTC
TRBV29-1,few,.,TRBJ1-5,CSVVRGGDNQPQHF,TGCAGCGTGGTTCGGGGGGGCGACAATCAGCCCCAGCATTTT
TRBV18,.,TRBD1,TRBJ1-4,CASSVRDRDEKLFF,TGTGCCAGCTCAGTCCGGGACAGGGACGAAAAACTGTTTTTT
TRBV30,.,TRBD2,TRBJ2-1,CAWRGSGVYNEQFF,TGTGCCTGGAGGGGGAGCGGGGTATACAATGAGCAGTTCTTC
TRBV5-1,.,.,TRBJ2-7,CASSFVTEGEQYF,TGCGCCAGCAGCTTTGTGACAGAAGGCGAGCAGTACTTC
TRBV18,.,TRBD1,TRBJ1-6,CASSREGAATPLHF,TGTGCCAGCTCACGAGAGGGGGCCGCTACACCCCTCCACTTT
TRBV18,.,.,TRBJ2-5,CASSPQLQETQYF,TGTGCCAGCTCACCACAGCTCCAAGAGACCCAGTACTTC
TRBV14,.,.,TRBJ2-5,CASSRYLMPRGQETQYF,TGTGCCAGCAGCCGCTACCTAATGCCACGGGGACAAGAGACCCAGTACTTC
TRBV18,.,.,TRBJ2-6,CASSPRRGSGANVLTF,TGTGCCAGCTCACCACGCAGGGGATCCGGGGCCAACGTCCTGACTTTC
TRBV10-3,.,TRBD1,TRBJ1-1,CAISVDRVNTEAFF,TGTGCCATCAGTGTAGACAGGGTGAACACTGAAGCTTTCTTT
TRBV7-9,.,.,TRBJ1-5,CASSLVFGEGSNQPQHF,TGTGCCAGCAGCTTAGTTTTTGGTGAGGGAAGCAATCAGCCCCAGCATTTT
TRBV6-2/TRBV6-3,.,.,TRBJ2-1,CASSNTGGGNEQFF,TGTGCCAGCAGTAACACAGGGGGGGGCAATGAGCAGTTCTTC
TRBV11-2,.,TRBD1,TRBJ2-3,CASSPGQGESRDTQYF,TGTGCCAGCAGCCCGGGACAGGGGGAGAGTCGAGATACGCAGTATTTT
TRBV7-2,.,TRBD1,TRBJ2-3,CASSLGGQGADTQYF,TGTGCCAGCAGCTTAGGGGGACAGGGGGCAGATACGCAGTATTTT
TRBV24-1,.,TRBD2,TRBJ2-1,CATSDSKRGSYNEQFF,TGTGCCACCAGTGACTCCAAGCGGGGTTCCTACAATGAGCAGTTCTTC
TRBV7-9,.,.,TRBJ1-6,CASSFKGSSYNSPLHF,TGTGCCAGCAGCTTTAAAGGGAGCTCCTATAATTCACCCCTCCACTTT
TRBV5-1,.,TRBD2,TRBJ2-5,CASSLPGLAGQTQYF,TGCGCCAGCAGCTTACCGGGACTAGCGGGGCAGACCCAGTACTTC
TRBV10-3,once,.,TRBJ2-1,CAISDSANSYNEQFF,TGTGCCATCAGTGATTCAGCGAACTCCTACAATGAGCAGTTCTTC
TRBV2,.,TRBD1,TRBJ2-7,CASRSFGTGVRYEQYF,TGTGCCAGCAGATCTTTTGGGACAGGGGTAAGGTACGAGCAGTACTTC
TRBV7-2,few,.,TRBJ1-1,CASSPHRAAYTEAFF,TGTGCCAGCAGCCCACATCGTGCGGCTTACACTGAAGCTTTCTTT
TRBV5-5,.,TRBD1,TRBJ2-1,CASSAGTGTYNEQFF,TGTGCCAGCAGCGCCGGGACAGGCACCTACAATGAGCAGTTCTTC
TRBV19,.,.,TRBJ1-2,CASSRAPDRFYGYTF,TGTGCCAGCAGCAGGGCCCCCGACAGATTTTATGGCTACACCTTC
TRBV19,.,.,TRBJ2-3,CASSKWSGSTQYF,TGTGCCAGTAGTAAGTGGTCGGGAAGTACGCAGTATTTT
TRBV11-2,once,.,TRBJ1-4,CASSLKDGATNEKLFF,TGTGCCAGCAGCTTAAAAGACGGGGCAACTAATGAAAAACTGTTTTTT
TRBV5-1,.,TRBD2,TRBJ2-2,CASSSPTSGGLNTGELFF,TGCGCCAGCAGCTCACCGACTAGCGGGGGCCTAAACACCGGGGAGCTGTTTTTT
TRBV27,once,.,TRBJ1-4,CASTGGIGEKLFF,TGTGCCAGCACTGGGGGGATCGGTGAAAAACTGTTTTTT
TRBV4-3,.,.,TRBJ1-2,CASSQDPDTNYGYTF,TGCGCCAGCAGCCAAGACCCGGACACCAACTATGGCTACACCTTC
TRBV6-2/TRBV6-3,.,.,TRBJ2-1,CASSSAGASGDEQFF,TGTGCCAGCAGTTCCGCGGGGGCGTCGGGAGATGAGCAGTTCTTC
TRBV24-1,.,.,TRBJ1-2,CATSDFIGGSYGYTF,TGTGCCACCAGTGATTTTATTGGAGGGTCCTATGGCTACACCTTC
TRBV7-2,.,.,TRBJ2-3,CASSSLPAGAADTQYF,TGTGCCAGCAGCTCCCTCCCCGCGGGGGCGGCAGATACGCAGTATTTT